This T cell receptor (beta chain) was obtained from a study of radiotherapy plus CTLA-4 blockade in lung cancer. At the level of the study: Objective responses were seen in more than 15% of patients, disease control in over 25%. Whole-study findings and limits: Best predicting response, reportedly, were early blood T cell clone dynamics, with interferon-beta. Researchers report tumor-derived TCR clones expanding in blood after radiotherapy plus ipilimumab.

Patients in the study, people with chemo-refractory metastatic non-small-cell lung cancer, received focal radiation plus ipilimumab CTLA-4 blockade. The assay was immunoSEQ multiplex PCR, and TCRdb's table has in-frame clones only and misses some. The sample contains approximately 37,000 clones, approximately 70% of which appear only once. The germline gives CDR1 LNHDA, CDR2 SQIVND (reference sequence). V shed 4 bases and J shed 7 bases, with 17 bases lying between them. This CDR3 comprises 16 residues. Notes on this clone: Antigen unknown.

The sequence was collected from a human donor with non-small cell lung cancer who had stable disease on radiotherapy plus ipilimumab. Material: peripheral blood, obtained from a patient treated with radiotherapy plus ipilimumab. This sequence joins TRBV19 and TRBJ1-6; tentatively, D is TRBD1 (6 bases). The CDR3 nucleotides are TGTGCCAGTAGTAAATACCGGGACACCAGGAATTCACCCCTCCACTTT. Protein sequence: CASSKYRDTRNSPLHF. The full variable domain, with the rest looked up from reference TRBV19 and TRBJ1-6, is DGGITQSPKYLFRKEGQNVTLSCEQNLNHDAMYWYRQDPGQGLRLIYYSQIVNDFQKGDIAEGYSVSREKKESFPLTVTSAQKNPTAFYLCASSKYRDTRNSPLHFGNGTRLTVT.